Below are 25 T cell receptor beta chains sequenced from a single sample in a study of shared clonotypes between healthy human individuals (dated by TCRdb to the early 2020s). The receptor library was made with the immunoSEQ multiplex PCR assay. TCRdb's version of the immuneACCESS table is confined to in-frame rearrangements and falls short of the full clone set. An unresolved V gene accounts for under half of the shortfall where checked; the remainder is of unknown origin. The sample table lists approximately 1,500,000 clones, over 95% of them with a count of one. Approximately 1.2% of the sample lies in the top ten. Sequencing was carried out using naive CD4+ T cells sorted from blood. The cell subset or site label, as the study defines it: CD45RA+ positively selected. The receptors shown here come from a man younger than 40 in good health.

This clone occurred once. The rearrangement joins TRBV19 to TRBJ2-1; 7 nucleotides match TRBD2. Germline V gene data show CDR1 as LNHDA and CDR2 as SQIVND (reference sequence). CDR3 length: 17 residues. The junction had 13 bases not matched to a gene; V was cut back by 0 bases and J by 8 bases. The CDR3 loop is CASSIEPSGTFIYEQFF. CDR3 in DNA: TGTGCCAGTAGTATAGAGCCTAGCGGAACATTTATATATGAGCAGTTCTTC.

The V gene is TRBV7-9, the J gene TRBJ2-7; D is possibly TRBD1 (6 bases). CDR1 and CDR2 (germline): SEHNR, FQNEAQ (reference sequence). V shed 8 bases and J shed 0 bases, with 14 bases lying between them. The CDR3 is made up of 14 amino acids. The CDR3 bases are TGTGCCAGCGGCCGGGACATACCCTCCTACGAGCAGTACTTC. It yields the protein CASGRDIPSYEQYF.

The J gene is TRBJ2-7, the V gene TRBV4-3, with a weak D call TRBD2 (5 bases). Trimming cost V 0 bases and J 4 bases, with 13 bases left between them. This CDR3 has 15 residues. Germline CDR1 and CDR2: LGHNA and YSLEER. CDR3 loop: CASSQDGAGQYEQYF. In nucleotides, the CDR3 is TGCGCCAGCAGCCAAGATGGCGCGGGTCAGTACGAGCAGTACTTC.

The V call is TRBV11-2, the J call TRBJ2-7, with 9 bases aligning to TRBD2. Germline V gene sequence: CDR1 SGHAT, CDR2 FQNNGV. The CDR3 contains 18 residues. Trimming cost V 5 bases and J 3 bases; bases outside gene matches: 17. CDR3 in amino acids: CASSRGWATSGAYYEQYF. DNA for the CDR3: TGTGCCAGCAGCCGGGGGTGGGCGACTAGCGGAGCTTACTACGAGCAGTACTTC.

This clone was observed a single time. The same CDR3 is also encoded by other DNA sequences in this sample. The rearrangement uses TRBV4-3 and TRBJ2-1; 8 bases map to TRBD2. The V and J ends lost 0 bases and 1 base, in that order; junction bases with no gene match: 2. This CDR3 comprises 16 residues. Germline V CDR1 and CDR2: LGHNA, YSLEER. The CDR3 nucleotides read TGCGCCAGCAGCCAAGATCGGGGGGGTTCCTACAATGAGCAGTTCTTC. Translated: CASSQDRGGSYNEQFF.

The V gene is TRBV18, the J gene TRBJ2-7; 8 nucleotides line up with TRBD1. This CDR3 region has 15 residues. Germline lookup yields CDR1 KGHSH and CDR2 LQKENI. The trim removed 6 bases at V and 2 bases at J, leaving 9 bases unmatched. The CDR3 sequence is CASSAVDRGTYEQYF. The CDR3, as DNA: TGTGCCAGCTCCGCGGTTGACAGGGGCACCTACGAGCAGTACTTC. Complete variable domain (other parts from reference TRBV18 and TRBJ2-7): NAGVMQNPRHLVRRRGQEARLRCSPMKGHSHVYWYRQLPEEGLKFMVYLQKENIIDESGMPKERFSAEFPKEGPSILRIQQVVRGDSAAYFCASSAVDRGTYEQYFGPGTRLTVT.

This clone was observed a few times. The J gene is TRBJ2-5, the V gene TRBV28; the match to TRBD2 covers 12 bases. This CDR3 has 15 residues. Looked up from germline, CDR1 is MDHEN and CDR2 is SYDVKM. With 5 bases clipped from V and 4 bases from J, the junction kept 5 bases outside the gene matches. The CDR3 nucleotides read TGTGCCAGCAGTCAAGGACTAGCGGGACCAGAGACCCAGTACTTC. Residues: CASSQGLAGPETQYF.

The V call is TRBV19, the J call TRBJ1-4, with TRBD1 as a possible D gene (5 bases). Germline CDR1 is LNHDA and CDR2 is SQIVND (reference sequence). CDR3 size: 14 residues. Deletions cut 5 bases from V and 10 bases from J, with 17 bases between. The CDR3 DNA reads TGTGCCAGTAGTCCCCCGGACAATGCTGGAAAACTGTTTTTT. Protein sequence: CASSPPDNAGKLFF.

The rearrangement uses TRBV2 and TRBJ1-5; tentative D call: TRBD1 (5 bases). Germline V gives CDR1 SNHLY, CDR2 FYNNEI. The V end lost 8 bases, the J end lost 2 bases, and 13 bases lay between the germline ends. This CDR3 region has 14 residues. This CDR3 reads CASDSRRGNQPQHF. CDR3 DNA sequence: TGTGCCAGCGACAGTAGACGGGGCAATCAGCCCCAGCATTTT.

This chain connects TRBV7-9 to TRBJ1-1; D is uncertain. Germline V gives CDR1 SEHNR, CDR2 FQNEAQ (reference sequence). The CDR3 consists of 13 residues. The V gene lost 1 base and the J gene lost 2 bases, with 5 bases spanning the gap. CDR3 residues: CASSLVTNTEAFF. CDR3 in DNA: TGTGCCAGCAGCTTAGTAACTAACACTGAAGCTTTCTTT.

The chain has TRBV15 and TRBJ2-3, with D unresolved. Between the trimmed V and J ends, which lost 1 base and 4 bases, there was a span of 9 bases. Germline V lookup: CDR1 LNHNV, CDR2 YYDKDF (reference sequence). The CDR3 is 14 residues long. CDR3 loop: CATSRVFEADTQYF. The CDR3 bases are TGTGCCACCAGCAGAGTTTTTGAGGCAGATACGCAGTATTTT.

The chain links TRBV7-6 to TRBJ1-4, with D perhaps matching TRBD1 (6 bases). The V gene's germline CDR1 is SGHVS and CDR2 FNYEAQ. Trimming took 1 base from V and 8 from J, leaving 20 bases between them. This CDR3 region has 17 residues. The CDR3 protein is CASSLDPPQQGSEKLFF. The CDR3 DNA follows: TGTGCCAGCAGCTTAGACCCCCCCCAACAGGGAAGCGAAAAACTGTTTTTT.

The CDR3 reads CASSYLPGHSTNEKLFF. The CDR3 DNA reads TGCGCCAGCAGCTACCTGCCGGGACACTCAACTAATGAAAAACTGTTTTTT. J is TRBJ1-4 and V is TRBV5-1, with D possibly matching TRBD1 (6 bases). The V and J ends lost 3 bases and 0 bases respectively, with 15 bases between them. CDR1 is SGHRS, CDR2 YFSETQ, per germline. The CDR3 runs to 17 residues.

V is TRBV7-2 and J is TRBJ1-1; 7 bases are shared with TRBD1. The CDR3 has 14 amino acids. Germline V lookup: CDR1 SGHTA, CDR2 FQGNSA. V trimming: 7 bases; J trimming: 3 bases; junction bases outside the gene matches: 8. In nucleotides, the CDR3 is TGTGCCAGCACCCCCCGGACAGGCGACACTGAAGCTTTCTTT. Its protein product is CASTPRTGDTEAFF.

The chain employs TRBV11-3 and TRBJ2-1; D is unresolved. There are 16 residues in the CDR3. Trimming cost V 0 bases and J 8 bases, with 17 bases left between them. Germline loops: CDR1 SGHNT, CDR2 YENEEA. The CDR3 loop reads CASSLDRQDEKDEQFF. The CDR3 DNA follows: TGTGCCAGCAGCTTAGATCGGCAGGACGAAAAGGATGAGCAGTTCTTC.

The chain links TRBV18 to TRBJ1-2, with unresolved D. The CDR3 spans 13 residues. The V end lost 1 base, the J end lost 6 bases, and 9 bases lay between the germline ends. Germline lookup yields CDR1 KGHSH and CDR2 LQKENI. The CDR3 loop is CASSPLTTDGYTF. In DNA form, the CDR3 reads TGTGCCAGCTCACCACTAACAACGGATGGCTACACCTTC.

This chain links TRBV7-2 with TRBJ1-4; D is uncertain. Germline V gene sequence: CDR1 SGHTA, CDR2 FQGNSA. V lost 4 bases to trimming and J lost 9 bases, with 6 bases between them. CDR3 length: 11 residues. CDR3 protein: CASSSKQKLFF. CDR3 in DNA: TGTGCCAGCAGCTCAAAGCAAAAACTGTTTTTT.

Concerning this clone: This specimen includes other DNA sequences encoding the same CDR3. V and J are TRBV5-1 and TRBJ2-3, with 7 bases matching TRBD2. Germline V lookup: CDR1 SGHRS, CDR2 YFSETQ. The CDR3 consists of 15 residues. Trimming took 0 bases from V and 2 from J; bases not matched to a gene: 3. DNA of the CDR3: TGCGCCAGCAGCTTGGGCCTAGCGGACACAGATACGCAGTATTTT. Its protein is CASSLGLADTDTQYF.

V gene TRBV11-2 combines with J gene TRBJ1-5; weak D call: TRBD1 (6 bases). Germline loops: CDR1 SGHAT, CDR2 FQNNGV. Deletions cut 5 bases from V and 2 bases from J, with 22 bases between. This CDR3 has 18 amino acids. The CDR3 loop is CASSLRPTTGQGNQPQHF. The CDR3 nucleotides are TGTGCCAGCAGCCTAAGGCCCACGACAGGTCAGGGCAATCAGCCCCAGCATTTT.

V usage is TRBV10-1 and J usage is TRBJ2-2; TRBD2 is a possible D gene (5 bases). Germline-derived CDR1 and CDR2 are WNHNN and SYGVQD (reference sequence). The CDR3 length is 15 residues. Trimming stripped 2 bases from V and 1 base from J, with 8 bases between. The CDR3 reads CASSEVGGNTGELFF. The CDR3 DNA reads TGCGCCAGCAGTGAGGTCGGAGGGAACACCGGGGAGCTGTTTTTT.

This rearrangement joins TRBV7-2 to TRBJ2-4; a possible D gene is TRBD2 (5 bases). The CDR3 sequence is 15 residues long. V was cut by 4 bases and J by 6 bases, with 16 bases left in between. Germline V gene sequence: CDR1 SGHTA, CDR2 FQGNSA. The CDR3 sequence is CASSSRASPINIQYF. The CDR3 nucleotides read TGTGCCAGCAGCTCGCGCGCTAGCCCAATAAACATTCAGTACTTC. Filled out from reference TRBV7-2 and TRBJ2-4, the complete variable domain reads GAGVSQSPSNKVTEKGKDVELRCDPISGHTALYWYRQSLGQGLEFLIYFQGNSAPDKSGLPSDRFSAERTGGSVSTLTIQRTQQEDSAVYLCASSSRASPINIQYFGAGTRLSVL.

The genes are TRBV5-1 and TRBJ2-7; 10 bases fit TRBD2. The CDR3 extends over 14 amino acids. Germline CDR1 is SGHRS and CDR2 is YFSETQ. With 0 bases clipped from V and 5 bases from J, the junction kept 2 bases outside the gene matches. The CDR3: CASSLALAGDEQYF. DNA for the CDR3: TGCGCCAGCAGCTTGGCCCTAGCGGGAGACGAGCAGTACTTC.

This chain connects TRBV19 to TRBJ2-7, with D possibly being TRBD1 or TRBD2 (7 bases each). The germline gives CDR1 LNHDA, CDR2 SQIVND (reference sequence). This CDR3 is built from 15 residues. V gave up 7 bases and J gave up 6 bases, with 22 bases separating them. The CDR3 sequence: CASTDREGSSSEQYF. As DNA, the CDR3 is TGTGCCAGTACTGACAGGGAGGGCAGTTCGTCCGAGCAGTACTTC.

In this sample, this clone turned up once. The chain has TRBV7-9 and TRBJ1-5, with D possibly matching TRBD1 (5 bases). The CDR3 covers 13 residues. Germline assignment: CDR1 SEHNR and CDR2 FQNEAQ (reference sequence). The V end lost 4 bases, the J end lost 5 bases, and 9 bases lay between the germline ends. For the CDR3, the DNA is TGTGCCAGCAGCTCAGGGTTGGATCAGCCCCAGCATTTT. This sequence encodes CASSSGLDQPQHF.

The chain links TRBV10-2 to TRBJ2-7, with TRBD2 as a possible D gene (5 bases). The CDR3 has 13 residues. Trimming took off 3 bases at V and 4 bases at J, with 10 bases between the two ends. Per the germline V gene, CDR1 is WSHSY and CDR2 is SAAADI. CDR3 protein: CASSDLPGYEQYF. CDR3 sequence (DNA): TGCGCCAGCAGTGATCTCCCGGGGTACGAGCAGTACTTC.